These 24 T cell receptor beta chains share one sample of origin, sequenced in a study of shared clonotypes between healthy human individuals (dated by TCRdb to 2019 to 2021). The library was produced with the immunoSEQ multiplex PCR assay. TCRdb retrieved this table from immuneACCESS and kept in-frame rearrangements only. Not all clones are present; in checked studies, unresolved V genes account for under half, and no reason is known for the remainder. The sample table records around 2.1 million clones; under 95% of these occur just once. The top ten hold 1.5% to 2% of the sample. CD8 naive samples were CD45RO-negative cells positively selected for CCR7, giving a CD45RA+CCR7+ population that excluded TemRA cells. Input material: naive CD8+ T cells from PBMCs. The cell subset or site label, as the study defines it: CD45RA+CCR7+. The receptors derive from a man between 18 and 29 years old in good health. Some clones in this sample may be carry-over from other donors' samples.

The genes are TRBV7-2 and TRBJ2-3; 7 positions agree with TRBD2. V lost 1 base to trimming and J lost 6 bases; unmatched junction nucleotides: 4. This CDR3 region has 14 residues. Looked up from germline, CDR1 is SGHTA and CDR2 is FQGNSA. DNA for the CDR3: TGTGCCAGCAGCTTAGAAGCGGGAACGGATACGCAGTATTTT. Translating gives CASSLEAGTDTQYF.

The chain is built from TRBV7-6 and TRBJ2-2; D may be TRBD2 (5 bases). The CDR3 consists of 15 residues. V lost 2 bases and J lost 5, with 12 bases in between. CDR1 SGHVS and CDR2 FNYEAQ come from the germline V gene. The CDR3 is CASSLQYGGTGELFF. Here the CDR3 DNA reads TGTGCCAGCAGCTTACAATACGGAGGAACCGGGGAGCTGTTTTTT.

The gene calls are TRBV7-8 and TRBJ1-5; D is unresolved. This CDR3 has 14 residues. Deletions cut 5 bases from V and 4 bases from J, with 12 bases between. Germline V lookup: CDR1 SGHVS, CDR2 FQNEAQ. This CDR3 is CASSPDGPNQPQHF. CDR3 nucleotide sequence: TGTGCCAGCAGCCCGGACGGACCTAATCAGCCCCAGCATTTT.

The chain has TRBV2 and TRBJ1-5; a weak D match, TRBD1 (5 bases). CDR3 length: 13 residues. Trimming removed 7 bases at V and 1 base at J, with 8 bases between. From germline, CDR1 is SNHLY and CDR2 FYNNEI. CDR3 sequence (DNA): TGTGCCAGCAAACAGGAAAGCAATCAGCCCCAGCATTTT. This codes for CASKQESNQPQHF.

The chain employs TRBV14 and TRBJ2-1; 10 bases fit TRBD2. The CDR3 runs 17 residues. V trimming: 4 bases; J trimming: 5 bases; junction bases outside the gene matches: 11. CDR1 and CDR2 from the germline V gene are SGHDN and FVKESK. The CDR3 DNA reads as TGTGCCAGCAGCCGCCCCCGAGCGGGAGGGCCCGACAATGAGCAGTTCTTC. It is translated as CASSRPRAGGPDNEQFF.

This sequence joins TRBV28 and TRBJ1-5; TRBD1 aligns across 10 bases. The germline V gene has CDR1 MDHEN and CDR2 SYDVKM. The CDR3 is made up of 20 amino acids. V lost 5 bases and J lost 9; bases outside the gene matches: 25. The CDR3: CASSDRLGTGVLGQGWPQHF. CDR3 in DNA: TGTGCCAGCAGTGACCGTCTCGGGACAGGGGTTTTGGGTCAAGGTTGGCCCCAGCATTTT. The entire variable domain, with the rest obtained from reference TRBV28 and TRBJ1-5, is as follows: DVKVTQSSRYLVKRTGEKVFLECVQDMDHENMFWYRQDPGLGLRLIYFSYDVKMKEKGDIPEGYSVSREKKERFSLILESASTNQTSMYLCASSDRLGTGVLGQGWPQHFGDGTRLSIL.

The chain uses TRBV7-9 and TRBJ2-7; D is ambiguous. The CDR3 sequence is 14 residues long. V shed 5 bases and J shed 2 bases, with 13 bases lying between them. Germline CDR1 and CDR2: SEHNR and FQNEAQ (reference sequence). The DNA of the CDR3 is TGTGCCAGCAGCCCCCCCGACTTGACCTACGAGCAGTACTTC. It translates to CASSPPDLTYEQYF.

The chain has TRBV27 and TRBJ2-2; weak D call: TRBD1 (6 bases). Per germline, CDR1 MNHEY and CDR2 SMNVEV (reference sequence). V shed 6 bases and J shed 5 bases, with 22 bases lying between them. The CDR3 loop spans 17 amino acids. CDR3 in DNA: TGTGCCAGCAGGGCCAGGGGCAGGTTGACTGAAACCGGGGAGCTGTTTTTT. The encoded protein is CASRARGRLTETGELFF.

The J gene is TRBJ2-2, the V gene TRBV27, with 12 bases matching TRBD2. This CDR3 contains 16 residues. Trimming removed 8 bases from V and 3 bases from J; junction bases left unmatched: 7. The germline CDR1 and CDR2 sequences are MNHEY and SMNVEV (reference sequence). This CDR3 is CASRRLAGEYTGELFF. The DNA for the CDR3 is TGTGCCAGCCGACGACTAGCGGGAGAATACACCGGGGAGCTGTTTTTT.

This clone was seen just once. The chain has TRBV9 and TRBJ2-2; D is unresolved. V lost 0 bases and J 0 bases, leaving 9 bases between the germline ends. CDR3 length: 16 amino acids. CDR1 is SGDLS, CDR2 YYNGEE, per germline. The CDR3 here is CASSVGPQPNTGELFF. CDR3 DNA: TGTGCCAGCAGCGTAGGCCCACAACCGAACACCGGGGAGCTGTTTTTT.

The chain links TRBV5-6 to TRBJ2-5; D is uncertain. The CDR3 has 14 residues. Germline V lookup: CDR1 SGHDT, CDR2 YYEEEE. V was clipped by 4 bases and J by 6 bases, with 16 bases between them. The CDR3 loop is CASSPTRTPKTQYF. The CDR3 bases are TGTGCCAGCAGCCCAACACGTACCCCGAAGACCCAGTACTTC.

The gene calls are TRBV27 and TRBJ2-3; D gene uncertain. V was clipped by 1 base and J by 0 bases, with 5 bases between them. This CDR3 contains 14 residues. Per germline, CDR1 MNHEY and CDR2 SMNVEV (reference sequence). The CDR3 nucleotides are TGTGCCAGCAGTTTATTCGCAAGCACAGATACGCAGTATTTT. This codes for CASSLFASTDTQYF.

This clone was seen a handful of times. The rearrangement joins TRBV19 to TRBJ2-7; D might be TRBD2 (6 bases). The germline CDR1 and CDR2 sequences are LNHDA and SQIVND (reference sequence). The CDR3 extends over 13 amino acids. With 6 bases removed from V and 3 bases from J, the gap between germline ends came to 12 bases. The CDR3 DNA follows: TGTGCCAGTAGCCCTAGCGCATACTACGAGCAGTACTTC. It yields the protein CASSPSAYYEQYF.

J is TRBJ1-1 and V is TRBV7-8, with a weak D call TRBD1 (6 bases). The CDR3 is made up of 15 amino acids. Germline CDR1 is SGHVS and CDR2 is FQNEAQ. The ends were cut back, 1 base at V and 5 bases at J, with 14 bases in the middle. In nucleotides, the CDR3 is TGTGCCAGCAGCTTAGAGGGGGGCGCGCGGACTGAAGCTTTCTTT. Translated, it gives CASSLEGGARTEAFF.

The rearrangement joins TRBV9 to TRBJ2-3, with D uncertain. In germline, CDR1 is SGDLS, CDR2 YYNGEE. V was cut by 5 bases and J by 6 bases, with 7 bases left in between. The CDR3 extends over 11 amino acids. The DNA of the CDR3 is TGTGCCAGCAGATCTGGGGATACGCAGTATTTT. This sequence encodes CASRSGDTQYF.

The chain employs TRBV5-5 and TRBJ2-3; D is possibly TRBD1 or TRBD2 (5 bases each). Germline CDR1 is SGHKS and CDR2 is YYEKEE (reference sequence). Trimming cost V 4 bases and J 2 bases, with 14 bases left between them. This CDR3 contains 15 residues. The CDR3 reads CASSGGRSFTDTQYF. In nucleotides, the CDR3 is TGTGCCAGCAGCGGGGGACGGTCTTTCACAGATACGCAGTATTTT.

The chain is built from TRBV1 and TRBJ2-7; the table assigns TRBD2, which was not confirmed against the DNA. TRBV1 is a pseudogene segment. The CDR3 sequence is 19 residues long. In DNA, the CDR3 is TGCACCAGCAGCCAAGAAGGACTAGCGGTTGGGGAGGGCCCCTACGAGCAGTACTTC. It yields the protein CTSSQEGLAVGEGPYEQYF.

The chain is built from TRBV5-1 and TRBJ1-2; D call uncertain. The CDR3 runs to 12 residues. Trimming shortened V by 0 bases and J by 4 bases, and 4 bases separated the two germline ends. Germline V CDR1 and CDR2: SGHRS, YFSETQ. The CDR3 DNA reads as TGCGCCAGCAGCTTGGACTTCTATGGCTACACCTTC. Residues: CASSLDFYGYTF.

V and J are TRBV6-5 and TRBJ2-7; D unresolved. The V gene lost 6 bases and the J gene lost 1 base, with 10 bases spanning the gap. CDR3 length: 13 residues. Germline-derived CDR1 and CDR2 are MNHEY and SVGAGI. The CDR3 sequence is CASSLRRSYEQYF. The CDR3 nucleotides are TGTGCCAGCAGCCTCCGAAGGTCCTACGAGCAGTACTTC.

CDR3 in amino acids: CASSWDSPSTDTQYF. The CDR3 DNA follows: TGTGCCAGCAGTTGGGACTCTCCCTCCACAGATACGCAGTATTTT. The V call is TRBV28, the J call TRBJ2-3; D may be TRBD2 (6 bases). Trimming took off 4 bases at V and 2 bases at J, with 13 bases between the two ends. The CDR3 consists of 15 residues. Germline V gene lookup returns CDR1 MDHEN and CDR2 SYDVKM.

The chain uses TRBV7-9 and TRBJ2-3; D call uncertain. The CDR3 is made up of 15 amino acids. Trimming removed 2 bases from V and 3 bases from J, with 12 bases in between. The germline gives CDR1 SEHNR, CDR2 FQNEAQ (reference sequence). CDR3 DNA: TGTGCCAGCAGCTTACAGGCCTTTCAAACAGATACGCAGTATTTT. This codes for CASSLQAFQTDTQYF.

This chain links TRBV7-9 with TRBJ2-1; perhaps D is TRBD1 or TRBD2 (5 bases each). The CDR3 length is 12 residues. V shed 7 bases and J shed 11 bases, with 15 bases lying between them. Germline V gene data show CDR1 as SEHNR and CDR2 as FQNEAQ (reference sequence). For the CDR3, the DNA is TGTGCCAGCACCCCTGTCAGGGACCAGCAGTTCTTC. This sequence encodes CASTPVRDQQFF.

V gene TRBV29-1 combines with J gene TRBJ2-7, with D possibly matching TRBD1 (6 bases). V lost 7 bases and J 2 bases, leaving 27 bases between the germline ends. From germline, CDR1 is SQVTM and CDR2 ANQGSEA. The CDR3 spans 17 residues. The CDR3 loop reads CSAVGIEGESATYEQYF. CDR3 nucleotides: TGCAGCGCCGTCGGCATCGAGGGGGAGTCCGCAACCTACGAGCAGTACTTC.

The rearrangement links TRBV9 to TRBJ2-3; D gene uncertain. Germline loops: CDR1 SGDLS, CDR2 YYNGEE. This CDR3 comprises 13 residues. V was clipped by 3 bases and J by 7 bases, with 12 bases between them. CDR3 DNA: TGTGCCAGCAGCGCAGGAAGGCCCAATACGCAGTATTTT. Translating it yields CASSAGRPNTQYF. Based on the CDR3 plus reference TRBV9 and TRBJ2-3, the full variable domain is DSGVTQTPKHLITATGQRVTLRCSPRSGDLSVYWYQQSLDQGLQFLIQYYNGEERAKGNILERFSAQQFPDLHSELNLSSLELGDSALYFCASSAGRPNTQYFGPGTRLTVL.